The 23 T cell receptor beta chains presented below share a single source sample, sequenced in a study of blood T cell repertoires in COVID-19. Sequencing used immunoSEQ multiplex PCR; TCRdb keeps in-frame clones, though not all of them. This table holds under 200,000 clones, about 85% found once. The sample was peripheral blood. Source of these receptors: a woman aged 80 or over with acute or convalescent COVID-19.

This sequence joins TRBV5-1 and TRBJ2-4; D perhaps matches TRBD1 (6 bases). Germline CDR1 is SGHRS and CDR2 is YFSETQ. The CDR3 is made up of 14 amino acids. Trimming stripped 4 bases from V and 7 bases from J, with 15 bases between. Written as DNA, the CDR3 is TGCGCCAGCAGCCAACAGGGAGAGGGGAACATTCAGTACTTC. Translation gives CASSQQGEGNIQYF.

V gene TRBV19 combines with J gene TRBJ2-5; tentative D call: TRBD2 (5 bases). The CDR3 has 13 residues. V was clipped by 7 bases and J by 5 bases, with 14 bases between them. The germline gives CDR1 LNHDA, CDR2 SQIVND (reference sequence). CDR3: CASTRTLGETQYF. The CDR3 DNA follows: TGTGCCAGTACTAGGACTTTGGGGGAGACCCAGTACTTC.

The chain uses TRBV2 and TRBJ1-6; no clear D. V was cut by 6 bases and J by 14 bases, with 11 bases left in between. The CDR3 runs 11 residues. The germline V gene encodes CDR1 SNHLY and CDR2 FYNNEI. Here the CDR3 DNA reads TGTGCCAGCAGCCTCCTCGGGACCCTCCACTTT. Its translation is CASSLLGTLHF.

The chain couples TRBV11-2 to TRBJ2-7; 9 bases match TRBD2. Germline V lookup: CDR1 SGHAT, CDR2 FQNNGV. The CDR3 totals 15 residues. Germline trimming cut 5 bases from V and 2 bases from J; bases unmatched to any gene: 7. The CDR3 loop reads CASSEGLALAYEQYF. The CDR3 nucleotides read TGTGCCAGCAGCGAAGGACTAGCGCTTGCCTACGAGCAGTACTTC.

The chain combines TRBV4-3 with TRBJ1-2; TRBD1 might be the D (5 bases). With 0 bases removed from V and 5 bases from J, the gap between germline ends came to 7 bases. The length of the CDR3 is 13 residues. From germline, CDR1 is LGHNA and CDR2 YSLEER. CDR3 amino acids: CASSQEGGYGYTF. The DNA of the CDR3 is TGCGCCAGCAGCCAAGAGGGGGGATATGGCTACACCTTC.

The chain is built from TRBV10-3 and TRBJ1-1; no reliable D call. CDR1 ENHRY and CDR2 SYGVKD come from the germline V gene. The V end lost 8 bases, the J end lost 2 bases, and 6 bases lay between the germline ends. The CDR3 is 11 amino acids. The CDR3 coding sequence is TGTGCCATCCAGGAAAACACTGAAGCTTTCTTT. Protein product: CAIQENTEAFF.

The genes are TRBV2 and TRBJ2-5; D is undetermined. V dropped 4 bases and J dropped 1 base, with 13 bases sitting between them. The CDR3 sequence is 15 residues long. Germline V gene data show CDR1 as SNHLY and CDR2 as FYNNEI. CDR3 sequence: CASSVVGPGQETQYF. CDR3 in DNA: TGTGCCAGCAGTGTCGTCGGCCCGGGCCAAGAGACCCAGTACTTC. Filled out from reference TRBV2 and TRBJ2-5, the complete variable domain reads EPEVTQTPSHQVTQMGQEVILRCVPISNHLYFYWYRQILGQKVEFLVSFYNNEISEKSEIFDDQFSVERPDGSNFTLKIRSTKLEDSAMYFCASSVVGPGQETQYFGPGTRLLVL.

J is TRBJ1-2 and V is TRBV5-6, with D hard to call. Germline CDR1 is SGHDT and CDR2 is YYEEEE. V shed 4 bases and J shed 2 bases, with 12 bases lying between them. The CDR3 loop spans 14 amino acids. The DNA for the CDR3 is TGTGCCAGCAGCCCGACCGGGGAGAACTATGGCTACACCTTC. It yields the protein CASSPTGENYGYTF.

Regarding this clone: This specimen includes other DNA sequences encoding the same CDR3. The gene calls are TRBV5-1 and TRBJ1-3; D unresolved. V lost 0 bases, J lost 0 bases, and 7 bases lay in between. This CDR3 is built from 15 residues. Germline lookup yields CDR1 SGHRS and CDR2 YFSETQ. The DNA for the CDR3 is TGCGCCAGCAGCTTGGACGGGAGCTCTGGAAACACCATATATTTT. Translating gives CASSLDGSSGNTIYF.

The V gene is TRBV5-4, the J gene TRBJ2-3; 8 bases agree with TRBD1. This CDR3 has 14 amino acids. Germline trimming cut 7 bases from V and 3 bases from J; bases unmatched to any gene: 7. Germline-derived CDR1 and CDR2 are SGHNT and YYREEE (reference sequence). CDR3 coding DNA: TGTGCCAGCGCTCTTGACAGGGGTACAGATACGCAGTATTTT. Residues: CASALDRGTDTQYF.

This chain links TRBV18 with TRBJ1-2; no firm D call. V dropped 1 base and J dropped 3 bases, with 9 bases sitting between them. Germline loops: CDR1 KGHSH, CDR2 LQKENI. The CDR3 is 14 amino acids. The CDR3 is CASSPRAGDYGYTF. The CDR3 nucleotides are TGTGCCAGCTCACCACGGGCGGGAGACTATGGCTACACCTTC.

This clone was detected only once. The rearrangement joins TRBV6-1 to TRBJ1-4; TRBD1 matches 7 bases. CDR1 is MNHNS and CDR2 is SASEGT in the germline V gene. V gave up 1 base and J gave up 8 bases; unmatched junction bases: 7. This CDR3 contains 15 residues. The CDR3 DNA reads as TGTGCCAGCAGTGAAGGGAGGGGGCCATGGGAAAAACTGTTTTTT. Protein sequence: CASSEGRGPWEKLFF.

This chain uses TRBV10-3 with TRBJ1-1; tentative D call: TRBD1 (5 bases). This CDR3 spans 15 amino acids. V dropped 3 bases and J dropped 0 bases, with 11 bases sitting between them. Germline values: CDR1 ENHRY, CDR2 SYGVKD. This CDR3 is CAISDKEGLNTEAFF. The CDR3 nucleotides read TGTGCCATCAGTGATAAGGAGGGGTTGAACACTGAAGCTTTCTTT.

CDR3 residues: CASSRGGNTIYF. In DNA form, the CDR3 reads TGTGCTAGTAGCAGGGGTGGAAACACCATATATTTT. The J gene is TRBJ1-3, the V gene TRBV12-5; D might be TRBD1 (6 bases). The CDR3 length is 12 residues. Germline V CDR1 and CDR2: LGHNT, FRNRAP. V lost 8 bases and J 3 bases, leaving 8 bases between the germline ends.

This clone was observed a single time. The genes are TRBV4-3 and TRBJ2-1; no reliable D call. The CDR3 length is 14 residues. Germline-derived CDR1 and CDR2 are LGHNA and YSLEER. The V end was cut by 0 bases, the J end by 8 bases, with 11 bases between. The CDR3 DNA is TGCGCCAGCAGCCAAGATCTCGGGTCGGATGAGCAGTTCTTC. Protein: CASSQDLGSDEQFF.

J is TRBJ2-3 and V is TRBV4-3, with no clear D. Germline V gives CDR1 LGHNA, CDR2 YSLEER. There are 17 residues in the CDR3. The V gene lost 0 bases and the J gene lost 0 bases, with 13 bases spanning the gap. The CDR3 spells CASSQDLELMSTDTQYF. Here the CDR3 DNA reads TGCGCCAGCAGCCAAGATCTTGAACTTATGAGCACAGATACGCAGTATTTT.

Comment on this clone: A read error may be the cause here, since a much bigger clone is one base away. At the DNA level, this CDR3 is encoded by other sequences in the same sample as well. The chain joins TRBV28 to TRBJ2-4; 8 bases align to TRBD2. After removal of 6 bases from V and 10 bases from J, the junction contained 11 bases not matched to a gene. CDR3 length: 14 amino acids. Germline V gives CDR1 MDHEN, CDR2 SYDVKM. DNA of the CDR3: TGTGCCAGCAGCCCGGGGGGGCTAGTTGATATTCAGTACTTC. Amino acids: CASSPGGLVDIQYF.

The V and J genes are TRBV4-1 and TRBJ2-7; 9 nucleotides agree with TRBD1. The CDR3 contains 14 residues. The germline CDR1 and CDR2 sequences are MGHRA and YSYEKL. V dropped 3 bases and J dropped 5; count of bases not matched to a gene: 5. In DNA form, the CDR3 reads TGCGCCAGCAGCCAGGGACAGGGTTCGAACGAGCAGTACTTC. It is translated as CASSQGQGSNEQYF.

V and J are TRBV5-4 and TRBJ1-5; 7 bases are shared with TRBD1. V lost 0 bases to trimming and J lost 1 base; unmatched junction nucleotides: 1. The CDR3 is 15 residues long. Germline CDR1 SGHNT, CDR2 YYREEE (reference sequence). This CDR3 reads CASSLDRGSNQPQHF. CDR3 coding DNA: TGTGCCAGCAGCTTGGACAGGGGAAGCAATCAGCCCCAGCATTTT.

V gene TRBV30 combines with J gene TRBJ2-7; D may be TRBD2 (6 bases). The CDR3 spans 15 residues. Germline-derived CDR1 and CDR2 are GTSNPN and SVGIG (reference sequence). V shed 3 bases and J shed 0 bases, with 15 bases lying between them. CDR3 residues: CAWRTPRLVSYEQYF. For the CDR3, the DNA is TGTGCCTGGAGGACCCCTCGACTAGTCTCCTACGAGCAGTACTTC.

The rearrangement links TRBV6-5 to TRBJ1-6; the match to TRBD1 covers 9 bases. This CDR3 region has 14 residues. Trimming removed 7 bases from V and 6 bases from J; junction bases left unmatched: 4. CDR1 and CDR2 from the germline V gene are MNHEY and SVGAGI. The CDR3 region is CASTGTGLNSPLHF. The CDR3 nucleotides are TGTGCCAGCACCGGGACAGGGCTTAATTCACCCCTCCACTTT.

The rearrangement uses TRBV5-1 and TRBJ1-1; 8 nucleotides agree with TRBD1. CDR3 length: 14 residues. With V trimmed by 6 bases and J by 6 bases, 10 bases remained unmatched. Germline CDR1 and CDR2: SGHRS and YFSETQ. CDR3 region: CASNPNLQGAEAFF. As DNA, the CDR3 is TGCGCCAGCAACCCGAATCTACAGGGGGCTGAAGCTTTCTTT. Full variable domain (missing parts from reference TRBV5-1 and TRBJ1-1): KAGVTQTPRYLIKTRGQQVTLSCSPISGHRSVSWYQQTPGQGLQFLFEYFSETQRNKGNFPGRFSGRQFSNSRSEMNVSTLELGDSALYLCASNPNLQGAEAFFGQGTRLTVV.

The chain is built from TRBV5-1 and TRBJ2-3; 10 nucleotides align to TRBD1. Germline trimming cut 0 bases from V and 5 bases from J; bases unmatched to any gene: 15. Germline values: CDR1 SGHRS, CDR2 YFSETQ. The CDR3 has 19 residues. In DNA, the CDR3 is TGCGCCAGCAGCTTGGCTGGACAGGGGGTAAGCGGGAGAAAAGATACGCAGTATTTT. Translation: CASSLAGQGVSGRKDTQYF.